This paragraph covers one T cell receptor beta chain sequence. The plating included some 200,000 irradiated, violet-dye-labeled stimulator cells together with some 200,000 CFSE-labeled responder cells. TCRdb keeps only in-frame clones here, not all; method: immunoSEQ multiplex PCR. The sample includes several thousand clones, approximately 30% seen only once; the top ten take about 3.1%. The source of the sample is a study of graft-versus-host responses after intestinal transplantation. Germline CDR1 and CDR2: MNHEY and SMNVEV (reference sequence). V dropped 6 bases and J dropped 8 bases, with 20 bases sitting between them. The CDR3 extends over 14 amino acids.

V usage is TRBV27 and J usage is TRBJ2-7; D is perhaps TRBD2 (6 bases). Sequencing used alloreactive CD8+ T cells from a mixed lymphocyte reaction culture, obtained before transplantation. Subset in this sample: CFSE-low proliferating T cells sorted from roughly six-day pre-transplant mixed lymphocyte reaction (GvH or HvG direction). This receptor was obtained from a human patient who was an organ donor for intestinal transplantation. The CDR3 DNA reads TGTGCCAGCAGGCCTTCCGGTGTGGAGGGGAAGCAGTACTTC. Encoded protein: CASRPSGVEGKQYF.